This T cell receptor beta chain was observed in a study of cytomegalovirus exposure and HLA in healthy donors. As for the study in general: Of the donors genotyped, 300 to 500 in all, around 76% fell in the Caucasian-associated ancestry cluster.

The PCR contained 60 Vbeta and 13 Jbeta primers. Assay used: immunoSEQ multiplex PCR; TCRdb lists only in-frame clones, some missing. The data show over 100,000 clones, approximately 8.9% seen once. This clone has more than one count but fewer than ten. After removal of 0 bases from V and 5 bases from J, the junction contained 11 bases not matched to a gene. Germline V lookup: CDR1 LGHNA, CDR2 YSLEER. CDR3 length equals 17 residues. Sequenced input: PBMCs. The receptor's source is a woman in her thirties or forties in good health and CMV-seropositive. This rearrangement joins TRBV4-3 to TRBJ2-7, with 9 bases lining up with TRBD1. This CDR3 reads CASSQDRNRDRANEQYF. CDR3 sequence (DNA): TGCGCCAGCAGCCAAGACCGAAATCGGGACAGGGCGAACGAGCAGTACTTC.